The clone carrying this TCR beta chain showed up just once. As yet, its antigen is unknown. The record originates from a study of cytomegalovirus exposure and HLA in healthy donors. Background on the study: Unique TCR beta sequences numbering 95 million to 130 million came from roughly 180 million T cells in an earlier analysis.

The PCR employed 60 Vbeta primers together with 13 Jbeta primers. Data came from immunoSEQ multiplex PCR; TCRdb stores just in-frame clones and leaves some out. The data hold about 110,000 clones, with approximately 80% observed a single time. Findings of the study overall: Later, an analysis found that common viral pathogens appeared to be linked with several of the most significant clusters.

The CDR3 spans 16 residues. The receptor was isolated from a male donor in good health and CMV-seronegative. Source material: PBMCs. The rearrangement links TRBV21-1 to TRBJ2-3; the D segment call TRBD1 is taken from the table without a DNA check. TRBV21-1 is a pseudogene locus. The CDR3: CASSKVRRQSTDTQYF. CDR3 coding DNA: TGTGCCAGCAGCAAAGTTCGTCGACAGTCCACAGATACGCAGTATTTT.